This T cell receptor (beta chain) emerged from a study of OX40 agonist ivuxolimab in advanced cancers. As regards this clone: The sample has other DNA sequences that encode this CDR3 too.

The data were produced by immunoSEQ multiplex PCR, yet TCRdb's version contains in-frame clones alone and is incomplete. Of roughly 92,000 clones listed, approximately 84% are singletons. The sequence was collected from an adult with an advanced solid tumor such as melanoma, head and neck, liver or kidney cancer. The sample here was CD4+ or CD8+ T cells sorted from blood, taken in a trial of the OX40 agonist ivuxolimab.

The CDR3 sequence: CASSFGTVGEKLFF. Written as DNA, the CDR3 is TGTGCCAGCAGCTTTGGGACAGTGGGTGAAAAACTGTTTTTT. The genes are TRBV7-2 and TRBJ1-4, with TRBD1 matching over 7 bases. Germline V gene lookup returns CDR1 SGHTA and CDR2 FQGNSA. The CDR3 sequence is 14 residues long. V trimming: 3 bases; J trimming: 7 bases; junction bases outside the gene matches: 5.